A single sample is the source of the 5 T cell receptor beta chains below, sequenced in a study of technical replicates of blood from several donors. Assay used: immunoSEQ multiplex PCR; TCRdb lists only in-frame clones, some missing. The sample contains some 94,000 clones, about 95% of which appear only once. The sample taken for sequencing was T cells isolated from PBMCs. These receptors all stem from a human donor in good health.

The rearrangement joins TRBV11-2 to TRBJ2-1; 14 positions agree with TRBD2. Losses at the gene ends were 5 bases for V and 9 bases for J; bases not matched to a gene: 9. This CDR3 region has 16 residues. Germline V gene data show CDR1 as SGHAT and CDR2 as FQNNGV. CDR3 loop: CASSHPGTSGSIEQFF. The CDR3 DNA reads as TGTGCCAGCAGCCACCCCGGGACTAGCGGGAGTATTGAGCAGTTCTTC.

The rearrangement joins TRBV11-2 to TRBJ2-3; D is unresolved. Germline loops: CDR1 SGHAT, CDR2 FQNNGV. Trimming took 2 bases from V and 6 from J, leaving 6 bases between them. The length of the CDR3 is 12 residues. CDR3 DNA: TGTGCCAGCAGCTTAACACCGGATACGCAGTATTTT. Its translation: CASSLTPDTQYF.

CDR3 protein: CASSQGTTGLENTQYF. The CDR3 region has the DNA TGTGCCAGCAGCCAAGGGACGACAGGCCTTGAAAATACGCAGTATTTT. The chain has TRBV14 and TRBJ2-3; tentative D call: TRBD1 (6 bases). The CDR3 extends over 16 amino acids. Trimming stripped 1 base from V and 7 bases from J, with 18 bases between. Germline V gene sequence: CDR1 SGHDN, CDR2 FVKESK.

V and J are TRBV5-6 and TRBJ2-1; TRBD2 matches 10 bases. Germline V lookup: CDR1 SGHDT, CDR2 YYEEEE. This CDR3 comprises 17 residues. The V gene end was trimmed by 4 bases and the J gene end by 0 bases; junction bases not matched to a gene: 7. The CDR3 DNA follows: TGTGCCAGCAGCCTACCGCGGACTAGCGGCTCCTACAATGAGCAGTTCTTC. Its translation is CASSLPRTSGSYNEQFF. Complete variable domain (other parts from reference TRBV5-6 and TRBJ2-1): DAGVTQSPTHLIKTRGQQVTLRCSPKSGHDTVSWYQQALGQGPQFIFQYYEEEERQRGNFPDRFSGHQFPNYSSELNVNALLLGDSALYLCASSLPRTSGSYNEQFFGPGTRLTVL.

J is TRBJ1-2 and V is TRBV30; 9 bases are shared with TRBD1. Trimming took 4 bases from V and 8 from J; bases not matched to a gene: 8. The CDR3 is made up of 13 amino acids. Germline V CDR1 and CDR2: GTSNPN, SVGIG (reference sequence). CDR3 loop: CAWKKRQGDGYTF. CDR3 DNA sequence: TGTGCCTGGAAGAAAAGACAGGGGGACGGCTACACCTTC.